The entry that follows covers one T cell receptor beta chain sequence. Its antigen is still unknown. This entry is derived from a study of vaccination and CD4 T cells after COVID-19. Study-wide context: As their vaccination, participants received two doses of either BNT162b2 or mRNA-1273 vaccine. Whole-study findings and limits: Detection of a median around 84% of reactive clones in convalescent patients was confined to the period after vaccination.

The Oncomine TCR Beta short-read assay was applied to DNA of cultured CD4+ T cells. Each CDR3 protein is one row after TCRdb ran MiXCR on the PCR reads. Among over 15,000 distinct CDR3 sequences listed, about four fifths were seen once. The CDR3 consists of 15 residues. V trimming: 7 bases; J trimming: 5 bases; junction bases outside the gene matches: 7. Sample treatment: roughly 10-day PBMC culture with coronavirus spike peptide pools or control peptides (ViraFEST assay). Scientists separated out CD4+ T cells through negative selection following 10 days in culture. Sequenced material: CD4+ T cells from blood, cultured in vitro, taken after SARS-CoV-2 vaccination. The receptor was derived from a human donor who received a COVID-19 vaccine. This chain links TRBV12-3 or TRBV12-4 with TRBJ2-3; 12 positions agree with TRBD2. Written as DNA, the CDR3 is TGTGCCAGCACCCCAACTAGCGGGGGGAAAGATACGCAGTATTTT. Protein: CASTPTSGGKDTQYF.